One sample yielded the 28 T cell receptor beta chains listed below, sequenced in a study of tumour-infiltrating T cells in Burkitt lymphoma. Clones were sequenced by immunoSEQ multiplex PCR, and TCRdb holds only the in-frame ones, with some missing. Of some 2,500 clones in the sample, approximately 88% were seen once. The sequenced sample was tumor tissue. The receptors shown here come from a human donor with diffuse large B-cell lymphoma.

The CDR3 DNA reads as TGTGCCAGCACCTTTGACAATGTCTATAGCAATCAGCCCCAGCATTTT. Its protein product is CASTFDNVYSNQPQHF. The chain has TRBV2 and TRBJ1-5; D call uncertain. Germline loops: CDR1 SNHLY, CDR2 FYNNEI. V lost 7 bases and J 0 bases, leaving 16 bases between the germline ends. This CDR3 contains 16 residues.

A note on this clone: Other DNA sequences from this sample encode an identical CDR3 as well. The chain joins TRBV6-5 to TRBJ1-2; 8 nucleotides line up with TRBD1. CDR1 MNHEY and CDR2 SVGAGI come from the germline V gene. CDR3 length: 14 amino acids. V lost 6 bases and J lost 4; bases outside the gene matches: 7. As DNA, the CDR3 is TGTGCCAGCAGCACAGGGGGAGGATTCTATGGCTACACCTTC. Its translation is CASSTGGGFYGYTF.

The rearrangement links TRBV5-6 to TRBJ1-1; D may be TRBD1 (5 bases). The V gene lost 1 base and the J gene lost 6 bases, with 13 bases spanning the gap. The CDR3 contains 14 residues. The germline V gene has CDR1 SGHDT and CDR2 YYEEEE. CDR3 DNA: TGTGCCAGCAGCTTGTGGGGCAGGACATCTGAAGCTTTCTTT. Its translation is CASSLWGRTSEAFF. Complete variable domain (other parts from reference TRBV5-6 and TRBJ1-1): DAGVTQSPTHLIKTRGQQVTLRCSPKSGHDTVSWYQQALGQGPQFIFQYYEEEERQRGNFPDRFSGHQFPNYSSELNVNALLLGDSALYLCASSLWGRTSEAFFGQGTRLTVV.

This rearrangement joins TRBV6-5 to TRBJ2-3, with no clear D. Germline V gives CDR1 MNHEY, CDR2 SVGAGI. The CDR3 runs 9 residues. CDR3 amino acids: CGAGDTQYF. The CDR3 DNA is TGTGGGGCCGGGGATACGCAGTATTTT.

This chain uses TRBV7-9 with TRBJ2-1; 8 nucleotides line up with TRBD1. V shed 0 bases, J shed 2 bases, and the junction held 9 bases outside the gene matches. Germline assignment: CDR1 SEHNR and CDR2 FQNEAQ (reference sequence). The CDR3 totals 18 residues. Here the CDR3 reads CASSLAPGGGATYNEQFF. DNA for the CDR3: TGTGCCAGCAGCTTAGCGCCAGGGGGCGGAGCAACCTACAATGAGCAGTTCTTC.

In this sample, this clone turned up a few times. The chain couples TRBV6-1 to TRBJ2-7; D is unclear. Between the trimmed V and J ends, which lost 8 bases and 5 bases, there was a span of 16 bases. Germline V lookup: CDR1 MNHNS, CDR2 SASEGT. The CDR3 totals 13 residues. The CDR3 nucleotides are TGTGCCAGCCGGGCCTTACCGCCCAACGAGCAGTACTTC. Translating gives CASRALPPNEQYF.

The chain combines TRBV6-1 with TRBJ2-5; 12 bases agree with TRBD2. Germline CDR1 reads MNHNS; CDR2 reads SASEGT. The CDR3 loop spans 14 amino acids. V was clipped by 6 bases and J by 1 base; unmatched bases: 0. Here the CDR3 reads CASRLAGGQETQYF. The CDR3 bases are TGTGCCAGCAGACTAGCGGGGGGCCAAGAGACCCAGTACTTC.

The rearrangement joins TRBV19 to TRBJ2-5; TRBD1 agrees at 9 bases. The trim removed 1 base at V and 5 bases at J, leaving 8 bases unmatched. The CDR3 has 16 residues. From germline, CDR1 is LNHDA and CDR2 SQIVND (reference sequence). The CDR3 loop is CASSIVTGGGRETQYF. CDR3 bases: TGTGCCAGTAGTATAGTGACAGGGGGAGGACGGGAGACCCAGTACTTC.

J is TRBJ2-3 and V is TRBV11-3; unclear D gene. The ends were cut back, 3 bases at V and 3 bases at J, with 4 bases in the middle. CDR3 length: 12 amino acids. In germline, CDR1 is SGHNT, CDR2 YENEEA. CDR3 bases: TGTGCCAGCAGCTTGGAGACAGATACGCAGTATTTT. Translated: CASSLETDTQYF.

The sample holds a few counts of this clone. The rearrangement uses TRBV27 and TRBJ2-4, with 9 nucleotides matching TRBD1. CDR1 and CDR2 (germline): MNHEY, SMNVEV (reference sequence). The CDR3 is 18 amino acids. The V and J ends lost 0 bases and 2 bases, in that order; junction bases with no gene match: 8. CDR3 sequence: CASSLSSRGQGPKNIQYF. CDR3 coding DNA: TGTGCCAGCAGTTTATCTTCTCGGGGACAGGGACCCAAAAACATTCAGTACTTC.

Only one count was recorded for this clone. This chain links TRBV19 with TRBJ2-3; TRBD1 aligns across 8 bases. The ends lost 10 bases at V and 1 base at J; junction bases unmatched: 10. The CDR3 is made up of 15 amino acids. Germline lookup yields CDR1 LNHDA and CDR2 SQIVND (reference sequence). DNA of the CDR3: TGTGCCACCCGGTCCAGGGGGCGCGGCACAGATACGCAGTATTTT. Its translation: CATRSRGRGTDTQYF.

This rearrangement joins TRBV4-1 to TRBJ2-7, with 7 bases lining up with TRBD1. Unmatched junction bases numbered 12, after V lost 0 bases and J lost 1 base. Germline CDR1 is MGHRA and CDR2 is YSYEKL. This CDR3 is 18 amino acids long. CDR3 residues: CASSQEEEGGPLSYEQYF. The CDR3 bases are TGCGCCAGCAGCCAAGAAGAGGAAGGGGGCCCCCTTTCCTACGAGCAGTACTTC.

The gene calls are TRBV19 and TRBJ2-7; D remains unclear. Germline V CDR1 and CDR2: LNHDA, SQIVND (reference sequence). The CDR3 consists of 16 residues. V was trimmed by 5 bases and J by 2 bases, leaving 19 bases between them. Here the CDR3 DNA reads TGTGCCAGTAGTCCCTACGGACCTCTTAAGCCCTACGAGCAGTACTTC. Translation gives CASSPYGPLKPYEQYF.

By sample fraction, this clone is hyperexpanded. The V gene is TRBV6-1, the J gene TRBJ2-3; D is uncertain. Germline V gene lookup returns CDR1 MNHNS and CDR2 SASEGT. The CDR3 contains 9 residues. The CDR3 DNA reads as TGTGGGGCCGGGGATACGCAGTATTTT. It specifies CGAGDTQYF.

The chain joins TRBV6-5 to TRBJ1-1; 10 positions agree with TRBD1. CDR1 MNHEY and CDR2 SVGAGI come from the germline V gene. The trim removed 0 bases at V and 10 bases at J, leaving 5 bases unmatched. The CDR3 runs 14 residues. The CDR3, as DNA: TGTGCCAGCAGTTACTCGACAGGGGGCGGTCGAGCTTTCTTT. Translation: CASSYSTGGGRAFF.

This chain uses TRBV19 with TRBJ2-2; D could derive from TRBD1 or TRBD2 (5 bases each). The V gene's germline CDR1 is LNHDA and CDR2 SQIVND (reference sequence). V was trimmed by 3 bases and J by 3 bases, leaving 14 bases between them. The CDR3 covers 16 residues. The CDR3 here is CASSMGLGRDTGELFF. The CDR3 bases are TGTGCCAGTAGTATGGGGCTGGGACGGGACACCGGGGAGCTGTTTTTT.

This chain joins TRBV7-9 and TRBJ2-2; D remains ambiguous. The CDR3 runs to 14 residues. Germline CDR1 reads SEHNR; CDR2 reads FQNEAQ (reference sequence). Trimming took off 4 bases at V and 1 base at J, with 7 bases between the two ends. DNA of the CDR3: TGTGCCAGCAGCTCGGGCCAGAACACCGGGGAGCTGTTTTTT. It specifies CASSSGQNTGELFF.

The chain links TRBV6-5 to TRBJ1-1, with D possibly TRBD1 on 6 matching bases. The V end was cut by 8 bases, the J end by 4 bases, with 14 bases between. Germline V lookup: CDR1 MNHEY, CDR2 SVGAGI. The CDR3 loop spans 13 amino acids. The CDR3 reads CASRGGALTEAFF. CDR3 DNA sequence: TGTGCCAGCCGGGGGGGGGCGCTCACTGAAGCTTTCTTT.

V usage is TRBV9 and J usage is TRBJ1-3; tentatively, D is TRBD1 (5 bases). Germline CDR1 reads SGDLS; CDR2 reads YYNGEE. The V and J ends lost 0 bases and 0 bases respectively, with 7 bases between them. The CDR3 runs 15 residues. Here the CDR3 reads CASSVGGNSGNTIYF. The CDR3 nucleotides are TGTGCCAGCAGCGTAGGGGGGAACTCTGGAAACACCATATATTTT.

Here the CDR3 DNA reads TGTGCCAGCAGTTTTGGACAGGGGGCCACTGAAGCTTTCTTT. This encodes CASSFGQGATEAFF. This chain uses TRBV6-6 with TRBJ1-1; 11 positions match TRBD1. J lost 4 bases, V lost 4 bases, and 2 bases had no gene match. The CDR3 covers 14 residues. Germline V gene sequence: CDR1 MNHNY, CDR2 SVGAGI (reference sequence).

The V call is TRBV9, the J call TRBJ2-5; 7 bases align to TRBD2. This CDR3 comprises 14 residues. J lost 5 bases, V lost 0 bases, and 4 bases had no gene match. Germline CDR1 reads SGDLS; CDR2 reads YYNGEE. CDR3 sequence: CASSVGGSGETQYF. The CDR3 coding sequence is TGTGCCAGCAGCGTAGGCGGGAGTGGGGAGACCCAGTACTTC.

The rearrangement joins TRBV7-2 to TRBJ1-5, with TRBD1 matching 7 bases. Trimming removed 4 bases from V and 9 bases from J; junction bases left unmatched: 6. This CDR3 spans 13 amino acids. CDR1 is SGHTA, CDR2 FQGNSA, per germline. Here the CDR3 DNA reads TGTGCCAGCAGCTCGGGACAGAACGGGCCCCAGCATTTT. It encodes CASSSGQNGPQHF.

The rearrangement links TRBV9 to TRBJ2-3; TRBD2 agrees at 9 bases. Trimming took 3 bases from V and 4 from J; bases not matched to a gene: 3. This CDR3 has 14 amino acids. Germline V gene data show CDR1 as SGDLS and CDR2 as YYNGEE. The CDR3 DNA reads TGTGCCAGCAGCGGCGGGAGGGCCCCAGATACGCAGTATTTT. As protein: CASSGGRAPDTQYF.

CDR3 region: CASSKGAGELFF. The CDR3 DNA reads TGTGCCAGCAGCAAAGGGGCCGGGGAGCTGTTTTTT. The chain uses TRBV11-3 and TRBJ2-2; maybe TRBD1 (5 bases). This CDR3 is built from 12 residues. Germline CDR1 and CDR2: SGHNT and YENEEA. The germline V and J ends were trimmed by 5 bases and 6 bases, with 7 bases remaining between them.

The genes are TRBV7-2 and TRBJ1-2; D is possibly TRBD1 (6 bases). Trimming left V 5 bases short and J 10 bases short, with 14 bases between. CDR3 length: 12 amino acids. Germline V gene sequence: CDR1 SGHTA, CDR2 FQGNSA. CDR3 DNA: TGTGCCAGCAGCCCGCGGACAGTAGACTACACCTTC. This sequence encodes CASSPRTVDYTF. The complete variable domain, with remaining parts taken from reference TRBV7-2 and TRBJ1-2, reads GAGVSQSPSNKVTEKGKDVELRCDPISGHTALYWYRQSLGQGLEFLIYFQGNSAPDKSGLPSDRFSAERTGGSVSTLTIQRTQQEDSAVYLCASSPRTVDYTFGSGTRLTVV.

The chain uses TRBV11-2 and TRBJ1-1, with D possibly TRBD1 on 6 matching bases. Germline CDR1 is SGHAT and CDR2 is FQNNGV. CDR3 length: 14 residues. V lost 3 bases, J lost 0 bases, and 8 bases lay in between. The CDR3 loop reads CASSFGQLNTEAFF. CDR3 DNA sequence: TGTGCCAGCAGCTTTGGACAGTTGAACACTGAAGCTTTCTTT.

V gene TRBV5-1 combines with J gene TRBJ2-1; 10 nucleotides match TRBD1. The ends lost 2 bases at V and 5 bases at J; junction bases unmatched: 4. The CDR3 contains 15 residues. Germline-derived CDR1 and CDR2 are SGHRS and YFSETQ. In nucleotides, the CDR3 is TGCGCCAGCAGCTTAGGGACAGGGGAAGACAATGAGCAGTTCTTC. Its protein is CASSLGTGEDNEQFF.

As for this clone: At one end the junction does not follow the germline gene, possibly because of a read error. V is TRBV7-9 and J is TRBJ2-7; the D gene is possibly TRBD1 (5 bases). Germline CDR1 reads SEHNR; CDR2 reads FQNEAQ (reference sequence). The CDR3 loop spans 12 amino acids. In DNA, the CDR3 is TGTACCAGCAGCTCGACAGCCTACGAGCAGTACTTC. It specifies CTSSSTAYEQYF.